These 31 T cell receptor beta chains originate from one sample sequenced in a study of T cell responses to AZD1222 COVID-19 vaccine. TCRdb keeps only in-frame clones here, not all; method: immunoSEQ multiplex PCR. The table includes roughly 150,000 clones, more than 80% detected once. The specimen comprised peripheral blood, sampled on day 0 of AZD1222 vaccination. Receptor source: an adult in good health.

In nucleotides, the CDR3 is TGTGCCAGCAGTGACGAAAAGACAGGGGCCTATGGCTACACCTTC. Translated, it gives CASSDEKTGAYGYTF. This chain links TRBV6-4 with TRBJ1-2, with 8 bases matching TRBD1. This CDR3 has 15 amino acids. The germline V gene has CDR1 MRHNA and CDR2 SNTAGT. Losses at the gene ends were 2 bases for V and 4 bases for J; bases not matched to a gene: 6.

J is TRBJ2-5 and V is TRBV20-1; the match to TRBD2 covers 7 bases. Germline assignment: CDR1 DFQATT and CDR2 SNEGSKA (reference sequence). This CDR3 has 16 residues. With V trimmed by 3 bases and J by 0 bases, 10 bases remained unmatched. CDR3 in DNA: TGCAGTGCTAGTGGAGTTGGGGGGGGGAACCAAGAGACCCAGTACTTC. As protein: CSASGVGGGNQETQYF.

DNA of the CDR3: TGTGCCAGTAGTACGGAGGGACAGGGTCTAGCCAAAAACATTCAGTACTTC. This codes for CASSTEGQGLAKNIQYF. The chain couples TRBV19 to TRBJ2-4, with 9 bases fitting TRBD1. There are 17 residues in the CDR3. V was pared by 4 bases and J by 0 bases, with 7 bases of the junction left unmatched. Germline V CDR1 and CDR2: LNHDA, SQIVND (reference sequence).

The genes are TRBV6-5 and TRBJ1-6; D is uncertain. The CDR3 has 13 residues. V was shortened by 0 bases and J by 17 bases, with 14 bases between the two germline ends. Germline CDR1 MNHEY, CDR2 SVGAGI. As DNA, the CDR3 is TGTGCCAGCAGTTACTCGACGTCAGGAATAATCCACTTT. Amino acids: CASSYSTSGIIHF.

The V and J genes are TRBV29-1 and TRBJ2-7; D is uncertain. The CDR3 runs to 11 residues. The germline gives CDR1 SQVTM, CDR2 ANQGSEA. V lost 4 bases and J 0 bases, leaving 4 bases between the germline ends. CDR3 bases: TGCAGCGTTGCAGCCTCCTACGAGCAGTACGTC. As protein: CSVAASYEQYV.

The chain's CDR3 is CASSVLTGDQPQHF. The CDR3 DNA is TGTGCCAGCAGCGTTTTGACAGGGGATCAGCCCCAGCATTTT. This chain uses TRBV5-6 with TRBJ1-5, with 8 bases that match TRBD1. The CDR3 consists of 14 residues. Trimming took 4 bases from V and 5 from J; bases not matched to a gene: 5. Per germline, CDR1 SGHDT and CDR2 YYEEEE.

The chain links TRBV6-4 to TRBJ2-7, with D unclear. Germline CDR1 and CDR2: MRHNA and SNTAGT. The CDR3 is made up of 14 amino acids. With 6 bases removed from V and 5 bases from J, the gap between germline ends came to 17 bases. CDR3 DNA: TGTGCCAGCAGGATGACAATGGGTAGCCACGAGCAGTACTTC. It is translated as CASRMTMGSHEQYF.

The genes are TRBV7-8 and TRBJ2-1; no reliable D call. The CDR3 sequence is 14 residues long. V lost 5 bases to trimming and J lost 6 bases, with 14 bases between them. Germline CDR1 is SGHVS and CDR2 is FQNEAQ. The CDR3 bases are TGTGCCAGCAGCCGAGTTGCTGGTAGCAATGAGCAGTTCTTC. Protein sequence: CASSRVAGSNEQFF.

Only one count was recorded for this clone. CDR3 sequence: CASSRSPGGTDTQYF. The CDR3 nucleotides read TGTGCCAGCAGCAGAAGTCCGGGGGGCACAGATACGCAGTATTTT. The genes are TRBV9 and TRBJ2-3; maybe TRBD2 (6 bases). This CDR3 spans 15 amino acids. The ends were cut back, 4 bases at V and 1 base at J, with 13 bases in the middle. Germline V lookup: CDR1 SGDLS, CDR2 YYNGEE. The entire variable domain, with the rest obtained from reference TRBV9 and TRBJ2-3, is as follows: DSGVTQTPKHLITATGQRVTLRCSPRSGDLSVYWYQQSLDQGLQFLIQYYNGEERAKGNILERFSAQQFPDLHSELNLSSLELGDSALYFCASSRSPGGTDTQYFGPGTRLTVL.

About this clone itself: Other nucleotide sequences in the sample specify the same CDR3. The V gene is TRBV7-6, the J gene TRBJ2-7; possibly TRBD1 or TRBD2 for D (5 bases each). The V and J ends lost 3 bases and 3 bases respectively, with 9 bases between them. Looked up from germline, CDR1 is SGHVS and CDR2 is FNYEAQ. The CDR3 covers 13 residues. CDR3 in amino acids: CASSLGPNYEQYV. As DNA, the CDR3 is TGTGCCAGCAGCTTGGGACCGAACTACGAGCAGTACGTC.

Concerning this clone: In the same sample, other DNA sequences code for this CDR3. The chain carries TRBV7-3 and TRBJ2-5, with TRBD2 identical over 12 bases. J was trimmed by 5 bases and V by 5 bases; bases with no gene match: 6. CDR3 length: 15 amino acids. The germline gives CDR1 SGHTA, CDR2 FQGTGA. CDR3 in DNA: TGTGCCAGCAGCCCCCTAGCGGGGGGGCGGGAGACCCAGTACTTC. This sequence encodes CASSPLAGGRETQYF.

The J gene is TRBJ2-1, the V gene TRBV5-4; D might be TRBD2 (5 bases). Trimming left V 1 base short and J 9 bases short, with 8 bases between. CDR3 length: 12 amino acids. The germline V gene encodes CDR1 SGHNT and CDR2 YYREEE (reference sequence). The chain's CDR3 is CASSLSGVEQFF. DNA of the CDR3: TGTGCCAGCAGCTTGTCCGGGGTTGAGCAGTTCTTC.

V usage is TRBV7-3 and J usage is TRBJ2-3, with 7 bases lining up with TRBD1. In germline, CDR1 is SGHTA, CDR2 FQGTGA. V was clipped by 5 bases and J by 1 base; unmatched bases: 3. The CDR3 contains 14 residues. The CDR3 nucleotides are TGTGCCAGCAGCCTTGGACAGGGCACAGATACGCAGTATTTT. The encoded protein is CASSLGQGTDTQYF.

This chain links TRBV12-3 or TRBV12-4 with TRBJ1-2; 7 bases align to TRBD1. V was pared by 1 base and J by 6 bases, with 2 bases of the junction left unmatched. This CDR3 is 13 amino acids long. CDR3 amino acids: CASSLGQGHGYTF. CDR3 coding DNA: TGTGCCAGCAGTTTAGGACAGGGCCATGGCTACACCTTC.

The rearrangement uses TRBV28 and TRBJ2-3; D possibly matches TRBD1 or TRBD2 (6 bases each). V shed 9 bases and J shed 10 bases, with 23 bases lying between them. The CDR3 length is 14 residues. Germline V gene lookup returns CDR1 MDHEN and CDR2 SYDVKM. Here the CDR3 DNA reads TGTGCCAGGACCGGAAGGGGGGCCCCGGTTTCGCAGTATTTT. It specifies CARTGRGAPVSQYF.

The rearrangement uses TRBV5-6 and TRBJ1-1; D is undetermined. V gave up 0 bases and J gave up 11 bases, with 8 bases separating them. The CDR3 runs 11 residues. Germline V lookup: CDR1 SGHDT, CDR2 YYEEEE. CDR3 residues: CASSLGPWAFF. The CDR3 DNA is TGTGCCAGCAGCTTGGGTCCCTGGGCTTTCTTT.

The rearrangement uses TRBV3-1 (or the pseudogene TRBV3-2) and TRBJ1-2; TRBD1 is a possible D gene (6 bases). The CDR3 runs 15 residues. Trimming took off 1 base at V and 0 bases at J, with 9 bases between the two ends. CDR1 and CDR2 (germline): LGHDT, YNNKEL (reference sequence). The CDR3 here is CASSQGQAANYGYTF. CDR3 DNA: TGTGCCAGCAGCCAAGGACAGGCAGCTAACTATGGCTACACCTTC.

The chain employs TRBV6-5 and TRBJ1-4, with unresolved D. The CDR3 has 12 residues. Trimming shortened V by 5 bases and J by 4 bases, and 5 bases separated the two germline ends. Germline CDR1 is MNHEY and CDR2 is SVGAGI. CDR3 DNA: TGTGCCAGCAGTCTAGTTAATGAAAAACTGTTTTTT. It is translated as CASSLVNEKLFF.

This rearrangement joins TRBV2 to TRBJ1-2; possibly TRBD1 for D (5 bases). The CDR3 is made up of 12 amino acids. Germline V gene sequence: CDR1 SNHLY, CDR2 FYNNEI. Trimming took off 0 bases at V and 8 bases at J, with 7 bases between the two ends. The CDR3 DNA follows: TGTGCCAGCAGTGAAGCGGGGGAGGGCTACACCTTC. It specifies CASSEAGEGYTF.

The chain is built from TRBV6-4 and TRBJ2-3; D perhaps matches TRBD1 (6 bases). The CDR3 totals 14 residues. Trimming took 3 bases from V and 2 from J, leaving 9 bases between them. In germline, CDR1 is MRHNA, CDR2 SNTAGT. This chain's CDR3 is CASSESGDTDTQYF. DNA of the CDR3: TGTGCCAGCAGTGAGTCAGGGGACACAGATACGCAGTATTTT.

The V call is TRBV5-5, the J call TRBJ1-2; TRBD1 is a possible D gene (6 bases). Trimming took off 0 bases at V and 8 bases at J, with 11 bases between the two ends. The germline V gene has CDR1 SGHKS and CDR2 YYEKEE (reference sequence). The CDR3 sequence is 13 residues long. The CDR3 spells CASSLDGGLGYTF. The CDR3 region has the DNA TGTGCCAGCAGCTTGGATGGGGGGCTGGGCTACACCTTC.

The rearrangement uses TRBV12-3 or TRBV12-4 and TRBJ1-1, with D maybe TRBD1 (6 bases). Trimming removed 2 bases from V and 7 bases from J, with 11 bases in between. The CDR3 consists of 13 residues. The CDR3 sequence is CASSLQGSNEAFF. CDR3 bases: TGTGCCAGCAGTTTACAGGGGTCTAATGAAGCTTTCTTT.

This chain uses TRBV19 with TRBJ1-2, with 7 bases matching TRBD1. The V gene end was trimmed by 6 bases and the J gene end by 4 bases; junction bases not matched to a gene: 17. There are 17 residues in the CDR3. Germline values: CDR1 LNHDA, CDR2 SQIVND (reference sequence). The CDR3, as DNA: TGTGCCAGTAGCCATACCCCAGACAGGGCCCGACGCTATGGCTACACCTTC. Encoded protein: CASSHTPDRARRYGYTF.

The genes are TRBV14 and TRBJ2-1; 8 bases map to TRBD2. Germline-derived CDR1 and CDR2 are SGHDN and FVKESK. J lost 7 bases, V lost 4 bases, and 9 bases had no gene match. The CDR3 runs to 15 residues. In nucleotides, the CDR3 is TGTGCCAGCAGCCTAACCGGGGGGGCAGGGAATGAGCAGTTCTTC. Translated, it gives CASSLTGGAGNEQFF.

The CDR3 sequence: CASSLVGQSRASNEQFF. CDR3 in DNA: TGCGCCAGCAGCTTGGTTGGTCAAAGCCGGGCTAGCAATGAGCAGTTCTTC. The chain links TRBV5-1 to TRBJ2-1; D uncertain. Germline CDR1 SGHRS, CDR2 YFSETQ. V lost 0 bases and J 6 bases, leaving 19 bases between the germline ends. CDR3 size: 17 residues.

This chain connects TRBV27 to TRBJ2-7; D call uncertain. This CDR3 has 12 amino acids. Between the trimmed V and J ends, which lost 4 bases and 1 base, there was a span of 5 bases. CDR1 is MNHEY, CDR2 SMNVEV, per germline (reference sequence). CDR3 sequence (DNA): TGTGCCAGCAGTTCCAGGTCCTACGAGCAGTACGTC. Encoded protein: CASSSRSYEQYV.

The CDR3 sequence is CASLEVDNSPLHF. As DNA, the CDR3 is TGTGCCAGCCTAGAGGTTGATAATTCACCCCTCCACTTT. This chain connects TRBV6-5 to TRBJ1-6; D is undetermined. The CDR3 contains 13 residues. V was clipped by 8 bases and J by 5 bases, with 10 bases between them. The germline CDR1 and CDR2 sequences are MNHEY and SVGAGI.

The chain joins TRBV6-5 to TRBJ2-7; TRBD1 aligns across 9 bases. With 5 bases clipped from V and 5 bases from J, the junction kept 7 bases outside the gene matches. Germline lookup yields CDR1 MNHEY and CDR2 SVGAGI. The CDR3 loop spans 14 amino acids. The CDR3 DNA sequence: TGTGCCAGCAGTCCGGGACAGGGTTTAGACGAGCAGTACGTC. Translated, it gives CASSPGQGLDEQYV.

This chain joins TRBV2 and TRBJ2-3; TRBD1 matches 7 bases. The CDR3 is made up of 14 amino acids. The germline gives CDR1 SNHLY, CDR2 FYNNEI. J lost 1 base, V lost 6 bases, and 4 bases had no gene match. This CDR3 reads CASSRDRGTDTQYF. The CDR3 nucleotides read TGTGCCAGCAGCCGGGACAGAGGCACAGATACGCAGTATTTT.

The CDR3 sequence: CASSSNTDTQYF. The CDR3 DNA reads as TGTGCCAGCAGCTCAAACACAGATACGCAGTATTTT. V gene TRBV7-2 combines with J gene TRBJ2-3; D remains unclear. This CDR3 is built from 12 residues. V dropped 4 bases and J dropped 2 bases, with 4 bases sitting between them. Per germline, CDR1 SGHTA and CDR2 FQGNSA.

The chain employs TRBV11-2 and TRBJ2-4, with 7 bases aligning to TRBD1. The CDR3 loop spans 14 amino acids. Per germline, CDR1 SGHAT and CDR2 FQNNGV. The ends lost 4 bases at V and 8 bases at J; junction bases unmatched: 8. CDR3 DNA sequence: TGTGCCAGCAGCTCCCGGGACCAGGGGGACATTCAGTACTTC. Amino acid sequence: CASSSRDQGDIQYF.